The 27 T cell receptor beta chains reported below all come from one sample, sequenced in a study of blood T cell repertoires in COVID-19. TCRdb's table, derived via immunoSEQ multiplex PCR, lists solely in-frame clones and lacks some. In the table there are about 160,000 clones, just under 85% of which are singletons. The sample consisted of peripheral blood. These receptors all stem from a woman over 75 with acute or convalescent COVID-19.

The J gene is TRBJ2-1, the V gene TRBV6-2 or TRBV6-3, with TRBD2 matching over 13 bases. The CDR3 consists of 16 residues. Per the germline V gene, CDR1 is MNHEY and CDR2 is SVGEGT. J gave up 4 bases and V 5 bases, and 5 bases lay outside the gene matches. DNA of the CDR3: TGTGCCAGCAGTCCCGGGACTAGCGGGACTTACAATGAGCAGTTCTTC. Protein product: CASSPGTSGTYNEQFF.

CDR3 region: CASSFETGGNSPLHF. CDR3 bases: TGTGCCAGCAGCTTTGAGACAGGGGGGAATTCACCCCTCCACTTT. J is TRBJ1-6 and V is TRBV5-4; 9 positions match TRBD1. This CDR3 contains 15 residues. From germline, CDR1 is SGHNT and CDR2 YYREEE (reference sequence). The V segment lost 2 bases and the J segment 7 bases; nucleotides outside the gene matches: 4.

This chain connects TRBV6-5 to TRBJ1-1; D is possibly TRBD1 (6 bases). The ends were cut back, 0 bases at V and 5 bases at J, with 10 bases in the middle. Germline lookup yields CDR1 MNHEY and CDR2 SVGAGI. The CDR3 runs 14 residues. CDR3 DNA sequence: TGTGCCAGCAGTTACTCGGGGGCGCGGACTGAAGCTTTCTTT. Protein: CASSYSGARTEAFF.

This chain uses TRBV19 with TRBJ1-5; 7 bases agree with TRBD1. The CDR3 loop spans 17 amino acids. With V trimmed by 4 bases and J by 2 bases, 11 bases remained unmatched. Germline V gives CDR1 LNHDA, CDR2 SQIVND (reference sequence). The CDR3 DNA reads as TGTGCCAGTAGTACCCTTCGAGACAGGGTGGGCAATCAGCCCCAGCATTTT. It is translated as CASSTLRDRVGNQPQHF.

V gene TRBV3-1 (or the pseudogene TRBV3-2) combines with J gene TRBJ1-1, with TRBD1 identical over 8 bases. Germline CDR1 reads LGHDT; CDR2 reads YNNKEL (reference sequence). Unmatched junction bases numbered 6, after V lost 5 bases and J lost 4 bases. The CDR3 is 14 amino acids. The DNA for the CDR3 is TGTGCCAGCAGCAACCACAGGGGGGCCACTGAAGCTTTCTTT. Encoded protein: CASSNHRGATEAFF.

This clone was counted a few times. The chain has TRBV6-5 and TRBJ1-5, with TRBD1 matching 9 bases. The junction had 2 bases not matched to a gene; V was cut back by 0 bases and J by 5 bases. CDR3 length: 15 residues. The V gene's germline CDR1 is MNHEY and CDR2 SVGAGI. For the CDR3, the DNA is TGTGCCAGCAGTTACTCTCGGACAGGGGATCAGCCCCAGCATTTT. Translation: CASSYSRTGDQPQHF.

The chain links TRBV7-9 to TRBJ1-4; unclear D gene. The CDR3 length is 16 residues. CDR1 SEHNR and CDR2 FQNEAQ come from the germline V gene (reference sequence). Trimming left V 0 bases short and J 8 bases short, with 16 bases between. CDR3 amino acids: CASSLASGIGGEKLFF. The CDR3 nucleotides read TGTGCCAGCAGCTTAGCTTCCGGGATCGGAGGAGAAAAACTGTTTTTT.

The V and J genes are TRBV19 and TRBJ1-4, with 9 bases aligning to TRBD1. The CDR3 is 13 residues long. V shed 6 bases and J 7 bases; nucleotides not matched to a gene: 3. The germline V gene has CDR1 LNHDA and CDR2 SQIVND (reference sequence). The DNA of the CDR3 is TGTGCCAGTAGAGGACAGGGGACTGAAAAACTGTTTTTT. This sequence encodes CASRGQGTEKLFF.

The chain links TRBV6-2 or TRBV6-3 to TRBJ2-1, with 8 bases matching TRBD2. Germline V gene sequence: CDR1 MNHEY, CDR2 SVGEGT. With 4 bases clipped from V and 6 bases from J, the junction kept 17 bases outside the gene matches. The CDR3 contains 18 residues. In DNA, the CDR3 is TGTGCCAGCAGTTTCCATAACGCCGGGACTAGTCGACCCAATGAGCAGTTCTTC. Translated: CASSFHNAGTSRPNEQFF.

This chain joins TRBV19 and TRBJ1-2; D unresolved. The length of the CDR3 is 14 residues. Germline CDR1 and CDR2: LNHDA and SQIVND (reference sequence). V was clipped by 5 bases and J by 0 bases, with 10 bases between them. The CDR3 DNA reads as TGTGCCAGTAGTCCGCAGATCTCTAACTATGGCTACACCTTC. Protein: CASSPQISNYGYTF.

The chain recombines TRBV4-1 with TRBJ2-1, with D unresolved. Germline V gives CDR1 MGHRA, CDR2 YSYEKL. The CDR3 runs to 12 residues. Trimming removed 5 bases from V and 6 bases from J, with 8 bases in between. The CDR3 DNA reads as TGCGCCAGCAGCTCACTTATCAATGAGCAGTTCTTC. It yields the protein CASSSLINEQFF.

The chain is built from TRBV18 and TRBJ2-1; D unresolved. Deletions cut 6 bases from V and 8 bases from J, with 8 bases between. The CDR3 has 11 residues. Germline assignment: CDR1 KGHSH and CDR2 LQKENI. DNA of the CDR3: TGTGCCAGCTCCCCTTCCGATGAGCAGTTCTTC. Translation gives CASSPSDEQFF.

Only a few counts were recorded for this clone. V usage is TRBV6-6 and J usage is TRBJ1-2, with a possible D match to TRBD1 (6 bases). Germline V gene lookup returns CDR1 MNHNY and CDR2 SVGAGI (reference sequence). The CDR3 runs to 15 residues. Trimming removed 7 bases at V and 0 bases at J, with 15 bases between. The CDR3 sequence: CASTLKGGANYGYTF. The CDR3 DNA is TGTGCCAGCACCCTAAAGGGGGGGGCTAACTATGGCTACACCTTC.

V and J are TRBV3-1 (or the pseudogene TRBV3-2) and TRBJ1-1, with D possibly being TRBD1 (6 bases). The germline V gene has CDR1 LGHDT and CDR2 YNNKEL (reference sequence). V was pared by 4 bases and J by 5 bases, with 14 bases between. The CDR3 contains 14 residues. CDR3 region: CASSRTQGFTEAFF. The CDR3 region has the DNA TGTGCCAGCAGCCGGACACAGGGTTTTACTGAAGCTTTCTTT.

V usage is TRBV27 and J usage is TRBJ1-4; the match to TRBD1 covers 12 bases. CDR3 length: 18 residues. Germline CDR1 reads MNHEY; CDR2 reads SMNVEV (reference sequence). The junction had 12 bases not matched to a gene; V was cut back by 0 bases and J by 10 bases. CDR3 region: CASSLSPGQGAGLGKLFF. The CDR3 DNA reads as TGTGCCAGCAGTTTATCGCCGGGACAGGGGGCGGGCTTGGGAAAACTGTTTTTT.

This sequence joins TRBV5-4 and TRBJ2-2; perhaps TRBD2 as D (6 bases). This CDR3 comprises 15 residues. Trimming took off 0 bases at V and 3 bases at J, with 9 bases between the two ends. Per the germline V gene, CDR1 is SGHNT and CDR2 is YYREEE (reference sequence). The CDR3 loop is CASSLVGEDTGELFF. CDR3 nucleotides: TGTGCCAGCAGCTTGGTTGGGGAGGACACCGGGGAGCTGTTTTTT. The full variable domain, in which reference TRBV5-4 and TRBJ2-2 provide the parts outside the CDR3, is ETGVTQSPTHLIKTRGQQVTLRCSSQSGHNTVSWYQQALGQGPQFIFQYYREEENGRGNFPPRFSGLQFPNYSSELNVNALELDDSALYLCASSLVGEDTGELFFGEGSRLTVL.

The chain couples TRBV7-9 to TRBJ2-7, with D perhaps matching TRBD2 (7 bases). V dropped 5 bases and J dropped 4 bases, with 18 bases sitting between them. The germline V gene has CDR1 SEHNR and CDR2 FQNEAQ (reference sequence). The CDR3 extends over 15 amino acids. The CDR3: CASSPRSGTTYEQYF. The CDR3 nucleotides read TGTGCCAGCAGCCCAAGGAGCGGGACAACTTACGAGCAGTACTTC.

This clone is a singleton in its sample. J is TRBJ2-7 and V is TRBV12-3 or TRBV12-4, with D tentatively TRBD1 (5 bases). V was pared by 3 bases and J by 5 bases, with 11 bases between. There are 13 residues in the CDR3. The chain's CDR3 is CASSFSGSHEQYF. CDR3 nucleotides: TGTGCCAGCAGTTTCTCAGGGTCTCACGAGCAGTACTTC.

The chain employs TRBV12-2 and TRBJ2-5; the table's D call of TRBD1 was not tested on the DNA. TRBV12-2 is a recognized pseudogene. CDR3 length: 14 amino acids. The CDR3 DNA reads as TGTGCAAGTCGCTTAGCGCAACAGGGGCAGACCCAGTACTTC. Protein sequence: CASRLAQQGQTQYF.

J is TRBJ1-1 and V is TRBV6-5; no clear D. Between the trimmed V and J ends, which lost 7 bases and 2 bases, there was a span of 5 bases. CDR3 length: 11 amino acids. CDR1 MNHEY and CDR2 SVGAGI come from the germline V gene. CDR3 nucleotide sequence: TGTGCCAGCACCCTTAACACTGAAGCTTTCTTT. This sequence encodes CASTLNTEAFF.

The chain uses TRBV4-3 and TRBJ2-3; D may be TRBD2 (6 bases). V was trimmed by 1 base and J by 3 bases, leaving 11 bases between them. There are 15 residues in the CDR3. Germline assignment: CDR1 LGHNA and CDR2 YSLEER. In DNA, the CDR3 is TGCGCCAGCAGCCAAGCTAACCGGGGGACAGATACGCAGTATTTT. Its translation: CASSQANRGTDTQYF.

This clone was detected only a few times. The chain joins TRBV21-1 to TRBJ1-2; the D call in the table, TRBD1, was not verified against the DNA. TRBV21-1 is recorded as a pseudogene. The CDR3 sequence is 14 residues long. The CDR3 spells CASSKGPGNYGYTF. The CDR3 bases are TGTGCCAGCAGCAAAGGTCCAGGGAACTATGGCTACACCTTC.

This chain joins TRBV11-2 and TRBJ2-7, with D tentatively TRBD1 (5 bases). Germline CDR1 SGHAT, CDR2 FQNNGV. The V gene lost 0 bases and the J gene lost 3 bases, with 12 bases spanning the gap. The CDR3 extends over 15 amino acids. In DNA form, the CDR3 reads TGTGCCAGCAGCTTAGATTCTAGGGGATACTACGAGCAGTACTTC. Its translation: CASSLDSRGYYEQYF.

This sequence joins TRBV7-9 and TRBJ1-5; D not resolved. The length of the CDR3 is 16 residues. Germline CDR1 SEHNR, CDR2 FQNEAQ (reference sequence). Trimming took 1 base from V and 0 from J, leaving 10 bases between them. DNA for the CDR3: TGTGCCAGCAGCTTAGAAGGCTCAGGTAGCAATCAGCCCCAGCATTTT. It is translated as CASSLEGSGSNQPQHF.

The chain combines TRBV28 with TRBJ1-2, with TRBD1 matching over 10 bases. V was clipped by 4 bases and J by 4 bases; unmatched bases: 3. The V gene's germline CDR1 is MDHEN and CDR2 SYDVKM. This CDR3 comprises 14 residues. This CDR3 is CASSSGQGLYGYTF. In DNA, the CDR3 is TGTGCCAGCAGTTCGGGACAGGGGCTCTATGGCTACACCTTC.

This chain joins TRBV2 and TRBJ2-1; 8 positions agree with TRBD2. V lost 7 bases, J lost 8 bases, and 7 bases stayed unmatched. Germline V gene data show CDR1 as SNHLY and CDR2 as FYNNEI. CDR3 length: 13 amino acids. The CDR3 is CASTWGLEDEQFF. CDR3 bases: TGTGCCAGCACCTGGGGACTAGAAGATGAGCAGTTCTTC.

V and J are TRBV3-1 (or the pseudogene TRBV3-2) and TRBJ2-6, with TRBD1 as a possible D gene (5 bases). Germline loops: CDR1 LGHDT, CDR2 YNNKEL (reference sequence). V was clipped by 4 bases and J by 2 bases, with 9 bases between them. The CDR3 sequence is 15 residues long. The CDR3 sequence: CASSPQGTGANVLTF. CDR3 DNA: TGTGCCAGCAGCCCCCAGGGAACTGGGGCCAACGTCCTGACTTTC.